The 13 T cell receptor beta chains reported below all come from one sample, sequenced in a study of OX40 agonist ivuxolimab in advanced cancers. Libraries were prepared by immunoSEQ multiplex PCR; TCRdb keeps only in-frame clonotypes and omits some of them. The sample holds about 91,000 clones; less than 90% are singletons and the top ten take 1% to 1.3%. Sequencing was performed on CD4+ or CD8+ T cells sorted from blood, taken in a trial of the OX40 agonist ivuxolimab. All receptors come from an adult with an advanced solid tumor such as melanoma, head and neck, liver or kidney cancer.

The rearrangement uses TRBV30 and TRBJ2-5; D possibly corresponds to TRBD2 (6 bases). V lost 5 bases, J lost 2 bases, and 9 bases lay in between. The CDR3 totals 12 residues. Germline V gene data show CDR1 as GTSNPN and CDR2 as SVGIG (reference sequence). CDR3 DNA sequence: TGTGCCTGGTGGACTACGCAAGAGACCCAGTACTTC. This sequence encodes CAWWTTQETQYF.

In this sample, this clone turned up once. As DNA, the CDR3 is TGTGCCAGCAGCTTAGAAAGTGGGGGCAATCAGCCCCAGCATTTT. Translated, it gives CASSLESGGNQPQHF. The chain is built from TRBV7-2 and TRBJ1-5, with no clear D. The CDR3 length is 15 residues. Germline CDR1 SGHTA, CDR2 FQGNSA. Trimming stripped 1 base from V and 2 bases from J, with 9 bases between.

This chain uses TRBV6-5 with TRBJ1-2; unclear D gene. Germline CDR1 is MNHEY and CDR2 is SVGAGI. This CDR3 spans 13 amino acids. The V and J ends lost 2 bases and 1 base respectively, with 5 bases between them. The CDR3 DNA is TGTGCCAGCAGTTACGGACTTAACTATGGCTACACCTTC. Translation gives CASSYGLNYGYTF.

The rearrangement uses TRBV2 and TRBJ1-1; D not resolved. This CDR3 has 13 amino acids. Trimming left V 6 bases short and J 0 bases short, with 8 bases between. Germline CDR1 reads SNHLY; CDR2 reads FYNNEI. Here the CDR3 reads CASSVRMNTEAFF. In DNA, the CDR3 is TGTGCCAGCAGCGTCAGAATGAACACTGAAGCTTTCTTT.

This chain links TRBV5-8 with TRBJ1-2; D is unresolved. Germline V lookup: CDR1 SGHTS, CDR2 YDEGEE. The CDR3 is 10 residues long. The V and J ends lost 2 bases and 8 bases respectively, with 4 bases between them. The CDR3: CASSLWGYTF. DNA of the CDR3: TGTGCCAGCAGCTTATGGGGCTACACCTTC.

The genes are TRBV15 and TRBJ1-2; 8 bases align to TRBD1. Germline loops: CDR1 LNHNV, CDR2 YYDKDF (reference sequence). The CDR3 length is 13 residues. The J segment lost 2 bases and the V segment lost 9 bases, leaving 5 bases of the junction unmatched. CDR3 protein: CATRPGGNYGYTF. The CDR3 DNA is TGTGCCACGCGTCCAGGGGGCAACTATGGCTACACCTTC.

This chain joins TRBV4-1 and TRBJ1-4, with TRBD1 matching over 8 bases. The CDR3 has 15 residues. Germline V gene data show CDR1 as MGHRA and CDR2 as YSYEKL. The junction had 3 bases not matched to a gene; V was cut back by 4 bases and J by 2 bases. CDR3 region: CASSRTGSTNEKLFF. The CDR3 DNA follows: TGCGCCAGCAGCCGGACAGGGTCTACTAATGAAAAACTGTTTTTT.

The V call is TRBV4-2, the J call TRBJ1-5; the D gene is possibly TRBD1 (5 bases). This CDR3 comprises 16 residues. Trimming left V 0 bases short and J 3 bases short, with 12 bases between. The germline CDR1 and CDR2 sequences are LGHNA and YNFKEQ. The CDR3 DNA reads TGTGCCAGCAGCCAAGATCGTGCGGGGGTCAATCAGCCCCAGCATTTT. This translates into CASSQDRAGVNQPQHF.

This chain connects TRBV7-3 to TRBJ2-5, with D perhaps being TRBD1 or TRBD2 (5 bases each). Per the germline V gene, CDR1 is SGHTA and CDR2 is FQGTGA. V lost 2 bases to trimming and J lost 2 bases, with 12 bases between them. The CDR3 contains 15 residues. The CDR3 DNA follows: TGTGCCAGCAGCTTAGGGGGAAACTCACAAGAGACCCAGTACTTC. It is translated as CASSLGGNSQETQYF.

V usage is TRBV5-1 and J usage is TRBJ2-4, with D possibly TRBD1 on 6 matching bases. Germline CDR1 SGHRS, CDR2 YFSETQ. The CDR3 loop spans 15 amino acids. The ends were cut back, 0 bases at V and 5 bases at J, with 12 bases in the middle. DNA of the CDR3: TGCGCCAGCAGCTTGGCAGAAGGGGGTCAAAACATTCAGTACTTC. It yields the protein CASSLAEGGQNIQYF.

The V call is TRBV19, the J call TRBJ2-5; D remains ambiguous. This CDR3 comprises 12 residues. Germline CDR1 is LNHDA and CDR2 is SQIVND (reference sequence). V shed 5 bases and J shed 1 base, with 5 bases lying between them. CDR3 bases: TGTGCCAGTAGTTATGGCCAAGAGACCCAGTACTTC. Residues: CASSYGQETQYF.

The chain employs TRBV10-2 and TRBJ1-4; D unclear. Germline assignment: CDR1 WSHSY and CDR2 SAAADI. This CDR3 contains 14 residues. Trimming removed 7 bases at V and 4 bases at J, with 13 bases between. CDR3 loop: CASTPWLGNEKLFF. Here the CDR3 DNA reads TGCGCCAGCACCCCTTGGTTGGGTAATGAAAAACTGTTTTTT.

This chain joins TRBV4-2 and TRBJ1-1; TRBD1 is a possible D gene (5 bases). From germline, CDR1 is LGHNA and CDR2 YNFKEQ. The V gene lost 4 bases and the J gene lost 3 bases, with 12 bases spanning the gap. This CDR3 comprises 14 residues. CDR3 in amino acids: CASSPRAGDTEAFF. The DNA of the CDR3 is TGTGCCAGCAGCCCCCGAGCGGGGGACACTGAAGCTTTCTTT.